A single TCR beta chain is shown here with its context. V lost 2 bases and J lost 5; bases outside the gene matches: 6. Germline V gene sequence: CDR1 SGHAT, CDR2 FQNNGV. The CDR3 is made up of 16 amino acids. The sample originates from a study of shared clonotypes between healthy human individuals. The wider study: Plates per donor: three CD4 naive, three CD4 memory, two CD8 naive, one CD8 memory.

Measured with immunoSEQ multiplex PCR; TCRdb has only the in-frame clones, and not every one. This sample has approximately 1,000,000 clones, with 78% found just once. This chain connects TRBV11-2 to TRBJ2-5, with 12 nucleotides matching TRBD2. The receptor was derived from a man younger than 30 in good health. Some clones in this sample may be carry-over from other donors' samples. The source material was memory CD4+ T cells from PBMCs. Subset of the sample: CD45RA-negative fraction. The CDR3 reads CASSLSSGGVWETQYF. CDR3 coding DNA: TGTGCCAGCAGCTTATCTAGCGGGGGGGTTTGGGAGACCCAGTACTTC.